This passage covers 24 T cell receptor beta chains from one sample sequenced in a study of shared clonotypes between healthy human individuals. Naive CD8 populations comprised CD45RO-negative cells positively selected for CCR7, excluding terminally differentiated effector memory CD45RA+ cells. Clones were read by immunoSEQ multiplex PCR, and TCRdb kept only the in-frame ones, dropping some. The repertoire holds about 680,000 clones, with about 90% as singletons. The sample consisted of naive CD8+ T cells sorted from blood. These receptors were collected from a man aged 25 to 40 in good health.

The chain joins TRBV7-9 to TRBJ2-4, with 10 bases identical to TRBD2. The CDR3 has 16 residues. Germline V gives CDR1 SEHNR, CDR2 FQNEAQ (reference sequence). Trimming took 5 bases from V and 1 from J; bases not matched to a gene: 5. The CDR3 nucleotides are TGTGCCAGCAGCACCCTAGCGGGAGAGGCCAAAAACATTCAGTACTTC. Amino acid sequence: CASSTLAGEAKNIQYF.

Points on this clone: Other DNA sequences from this sample encode an identical CDR3 as well. This rearrangement joins TRBV7-9 to TRBJ1-1; D is uncertain. This CDR3 spans 13 amino acids. V shed 0 bases and J shed 1 base, with 3 bases lying between them. Germline V lookup: CDR1 SEHNR, CDR2 FQNEAQ (reference sequence). CDR3 nucleotides: TGTGCCAGCAGCTTAGCGGGGAACACTGAAGCTTTCTTT. Translating gives CASSLAGNTEAFF. Full variable domain (rest looked up from reference TRBV7-9 and TRBJ1-1): DTGVSQNPRHKITKRGQNVTFRCDPISEHNRLYWYRQTLGQGPEFLTYFQNEAQLEKSRLLSDRFSAERPKGSFSTLEIQRTEQGDSAMYLCASSLAGNTEAFFGQGTRLTVV.

V and J are TRBV29-1 and TRBJ2-5, with D maybe TRBD2 (6 bases). V was shortened by 0 bases and J by 3 bases, with 14 bases between the two germline ends. Germline CDR1 SQVTM, CDR2 ANQGSEA. This CDR3 is 15 amino acids long. The CDR3 is CSVEDLGEEEETQYF. The CDR3 DNA sequence: TGCAGCGTTGAAGATCTTGGGGAGGAGGAAGAGACCCAGTACTTC.

V gene TRBV13 combines with J gene TRBJ2-5; perhaps TRBD2 as D (6 bases). Deletions cut 4 bases from V and 0 bases from J, with 21 bases between. Germline V gives CDR1 PRHDT, CDR2 FYEKMQ (reference sequence). CDR3 length: 18 residues. CDR3 amino acids: CASSSKLRGLRYQETQYF. The CDR3 DNA reads TGTGCCAGCAGCTCAAAACTGCGGGGACTGAGGTACCAAGAGACCCAGTACTTC. Full variable domain (remainder filled in from reference TRBV13 and TRBJ2-5): AAGVIQSPRHLIKEKRETATLKCYPIPRHDTVYWYQQGPGQDPQFLISFYEKMQSDKGSIPDRFSAQQFSDYHSELNMSSLELGDSALYFCASSSKLRGLRYQETQYFGPGTRLLVL.

In its sample, this clone was seen once. The V and J genes are TRBV27 and TRBJ2-1, with 9 bases fitting TRBD1. The CDR3 covers 15 residues. The ends lost 7 bases at V and 9 bases at J; junction bases unmatched: 13. CDR1 is MNHEY, CDR2 SMNVEV, per germline (reference sequence). CDR3 nucleotide sequence: TGTGCCAGCACGAGCCAAGAGACAGGGGGGTTTGAGCAGTTCTTC. Translation gives CASTSQETGGFEQFF.

The chain recombines TRBV5-1 with TRBJ2-5; 9 nucleotides agree with TRBD2. This CDR3 is built from 13 residues. Germline V lookup: CDR1 SGHRS, CDR2 YFSETQ. The CDR3 sequence: CGSSGGLQETQYF. CDR3 coding DNA: TGCGGCTCAAGCGGGGGGCTCCAAGAGACCCAGTACTTC.

The chain links TRBV11-1 to TRBJ2-3, with D possibly being TRBD1 (6 bases). CDR1 and CDR2 from the germline V gene are SGHAT and FQDESV (reference sequence). V was trimmed by 5 bases and J by 6 bases, leaving 24 bases between them. The CDR3 spans 17 residues. Here the CDR3 reads CASSPVPGQRETDTQYF. The CDR3, as DNA: TGTGCCAGCAGCCCCGTTCCGGGACAAAGGGAAACCGATACGCAGTATTTT.

The V gene is TRBV7-9, the J gene TRBJ2-3; the D gene is possibly TRBD2 (5 bases). Trimming took off 3 bases at V and 0 bases at J, with 10 bases between the two ends. The CDR3 covers 15 residues. From germline, CDR1 is SEHNR and CDR2 FQNEAQ (reference sequence). CDR3 amino acids: CASSFLATSTDTQYF. CDR3 nucleotides: TGTGCCAGCAGCTTTTTAGCGACTAGCACAGATACGCAGTATTTT.

The chain links TRBV15 to TRBJ2-1; the D gene is possibly TRBD1 (5 bases). The ends were cut back, 8 bases at V and 7 bases at J, with 15 bases in the middle. This CDR3 is built from 13 residues. Germline V gene lookup returns CDR1 LNHNV and CDR2 YYDKDF (reference sequence). This CDR3 reads CATETVLRNEQFF. In DNA form, the CDR3 reads TGTGCCACCGAGACAGTCCTCCGGAATGAGCAGTTCTTC.

This clone was seen a single time. V gene TRBV5-6 combines with J gene TRBJ1-1; TRBD1 matches at 8 bases. V lost 7 bases, J lost 2 bases, and 7 bases stayed unmatched. This CDR3 is 14 amino acids long. Per the germline V gene, CDR1 is SGHDT and CDR2 is YYEEEE. CDR3 coding DNA: TGTGCCAGCTGCCCACAGGGGGTCAACACTGAAGCTTTCTTT. Protein product: CASCPQGVNTEAFF.

The chain joins TRBV10-2 to TRBJ1-4; no firm D call. Germline V CDR1 and CDR2: WSHSY, SAAADI. The CDR3 spans 15 residues. With 7 bases removed from V and 7 bases from J, the gap between germline ends came to 19 bases. The CDR3 nucleotides are TGCGCCAGCAAGGATGTCGCCTCCAGTCGTGAAAAACTGTTTTTT. It translates to CASKDVASSREKLFF.

V gene TRBV27 combines with J gene TRBJ2-1; D is ambiguous. V dropped 1 base and J dropped 3 bases, with 4 bases sitting between them. Germline-derived CDR1 and CDR2 are MNHEY and SMNVEV (reference sequence). The CDR3 extends over 13 amino acids. The CDR3 loop is CASSLYYYNEQFF. CDR3 in DNA: TGTGCCAGCAGTTTATACTACTACAATGAGCAGTTCTTC.

J is TRBJ2-1 and V is TRBV18; 7 bases match TRBD2. CDR1 KGHSH and CDR2 LQKENI come from the germline V gene. V lost 0 bases and J lost 3; bases outside the gene matches: 5. There are 16 residues in the CDR3. DNA for the CDR3: TGTGCCAGCTCACCACCATCACTAGCGAGCTACAATGAGCAGTTCTTC. Translating gives CASSPPSLASYNEQFF.

V gene TRBV7-8 combines with J gene TRBJ1-1, with TRBD1 identical over 9 bases. CDR1 SGHVS and CDR2 FQNEAQ come from the germline V gene. This CDR3 region has 16 residues. The J segment lost 0 bases and the V segment lost 2 bases, leaving 4 bases of the junction unmatched. CDR3 in amino acids: CASSLRGQGMNTEAFF. The CDR3 DNA reads TGTGCCAGCAGCTTAAGGGGACAGGGCATGAACACTGAAGCTTTCTTT.

The V and J genes are TRBV5-1 and TRBJ2-7, with 12 bases matching TRBD1. The germline V gene has CDR1 SGHRS and CDR2 YFSETQ. Trimming at V came to 4 bases and at J to 5 bases, leaving 7 bases not matched to a gene. The CDR3 sequence is 15 residues long. CDR3 sequence: CASSGDRGPYDEQYF. The CDR3 nucleotides read TGCGCCAGCAGCGGGGACAGGGGGCCTTACGACGAGCAGTACTTC. The full variable domain, completed using reference TRBV5-1 and TRBJ2-7, is KAGVTQTPRYLIKTRGQQVTLSCSPISGHRSVSWYQQTPGQGLQFLFEYFSETQRNKGNFPGRFSGRQFSNSRSEMNVSTLELGDSALYLCASSGDRGPYDEQYFGPGTRLTVT.

J is TRBJ2-7 and V is TRBV7-8, with no clear D. Germline lookup yields CDR1 SGHVS and CDR2 FQNEAQ. The CDR3 has 13 amino acids. V lost 5 bases and J 7 bases, leaving 15 bases between the germline ends. The CDR3 loop reads CASSPGGVWEQYF. The CDR3 nucleotides are TGTGCCAGCAGCCCAGGTGGGGTATGGGAGCAGTACTTC.

The V call is TRBV27, the J call TRBJ2-7; 8 positions agree with TRBD1. Germline trimming cut 5 bases from V and 2 bases from J; bases unmatched to any gene: 8. Germline assignment: CDR1 MNHEY and CDR2 SMNVEV (reference sequence). This CDR3 has 15 amino acids. CDR3 DNA: TGTGCCAGCAGTGGGGGGACAGGATGGGCCTACGAGCAGTACTTC. Amino acids: CASSGGTGWAYEQYF.

The chain links TRBV6-1 to TRBJ2-1; no clear D. CDR1 and CDR2 from the germline V gene are MNHNS and SASEGT. V lost 3 bases and J lost 0, with 12 bases in between. There are 16 residues in the CDR3. The CDR3: CASSDSTSSSYNEQFF. CDR3 in DNA: TGTGCCAGCAGTGATTCTACATCTTCCTCCTACAATGAGCAGTTCTTC.

The V gene is TRBV5-8, the J gene TRBJ2-3; D may correspond to TRBD1 or TRBD2 (6 bases each). The CDR3 consists of 14 residues. Germline V gives CDR1 SGHTS, CDR2 YDEGEE. The germline V and J ends were trimmed by 9 bases and 4 bases, with 18 bases remaining between them. CDR3 DNA sequence: TGTGCCAACCTAGGGTGGGGGGCTTCAGATACGCAGTATTTT. This encodes CANLGWGASDTQYF.

The chain is built from TRBV5-1 and TRBJ2-7, with unresolved D. This CDR3 spans 14 amino acids. Trimming took off 4 bases at V and 1 base at J, with 12 bases between the two ends. Germline CDR1 is SGHRS and CDR2 is YFSETQ. In DNA form, the CDR3 reads TGCGCCAGCAGCCCCGGGTCGAATTCCTACGAGCAGTACTTC. Encoded protein: CASSPGSNSYEQYF.

The rearrangement links TRBV5-1 to TRBJ2-5; TRBD2 might be the D (5 bases). This CDR3 contains 18 residues. The germline gives CDR1 SGHRS, CDR2 YFSETQ. With 0 bases removed from V and 2 bases from J, the gap between germline ends came to 20 bases. This chain's CDR3 is CASSLAQVAGGLQETQYF. The CDR3 coding sequence is TGCGCCAGCAGCTTGGCCCAGGTGGCTGGAGGCCTACAAGAGACCCAGTACTTC.

This chain connects TRBV12-5 to TRBJ2-2, with TRBD2 matching over 8 bases. The germline CDR1 and CDR2 sequences are LGHNT and FRNRAP. J was trimmed by 6 bases and V by 6 bases; bases with no gene match: 6. This CDR3 is 14 amino acids long. CDR3 coding DNA: TGTGCTAGTGGGACCGGACTAGCCCCCGGGGAGCTGTTTTTT. It encodes CASGTGLAPGELFF. Combining the CDR3 with reference TRBV12-5 and TRBJ2-2 gives the whole variable domain DARVTQTPRHKVTEMGQEVTMRCQPILGHNTVFWYRQTMMQGLELLAYFRNRAPLDDSGMPKDRFSAEMPDATLATLKIQPSEPRDSAVYFCASGTGLAPGELFFGEGSRLTVL.

The V call is TRBV28, the J call TRBJ2-7; 7 bases agree with TRBD2. Unmatched junction bases numbered 4, after V lost 3 bases and J lost 2 bases. CDR3 length: 14 amino acids. Germline V CDR1 and CDR2: MDHEN, SYDVKM. The CDR3 DNA sequence: TGTGCCAGCAGTTTCCCGGGGACTACCTACGAGCAGTACTTC. Translation: CASSFPGTTYEQYF.

V gene TRBV4-2 combines with J gene TRBJ1-1; D gene ambiguous. Trimming stripped 1 base from V and 6 bases from J, with 9 bases between. Per germline, CDR1 LGHNA and CDR2 YNFKEQ. This CDR3 has 13 amino acids. The CDR3 here is CASSQGVGAEAFF. CDR3 coding DNA: TGTGCCAGCAGCCAAGGTGTCGGCGCTGAAGCTTTCTTT.